A single sample is the source of the 14 T cell receptor beta chains below, sequenced in a study of CD8+CD57+ T cells in acquired aplastic anemia. Profiles of TCR beta VDJ and CDR3 were generated from a genomic DNA template. MiXCR, applied by TCRdb to the reads, yields one record per CDR3 protein. The table has under 200,000 distinct CDR3 sequences, around half seen once; the top ten hold approximately 3%. Patients chosen for sequencing had CD8+CD57+ cells that had expanded, as shown by flow cytometry. The sample was sorted CD4+, CD8+, or CD8+CD57+ T cells (not recorded which) from PBMCs. The receptor source for this set is a human donor with aplastic anemia.

This chain connects TRBV19 to TRBJ2-3, with 10 bases aligning to TRBD2. CDR1 is LNHDA and CDR2 is SQIVND in the germline V gene (reference sequence). The CDR3 runs 14 residues. The V segment lost 3 bases and the J segment 4 bases; nucleotides outside the gene matches: 1. CDR3 protein: CASSISGGADTQYF. The CDR3 bases are TGTGCCAGTAGTATCAGCGGGGGGGCAGATACGCAGTATTTT.

Worth noting for this clonotype: A read error may account for a junction end that differs from germline. The DNA for the CDR3 is TGTGCCAGCAGCTGGGACAGTAATCAGCCCCAGCCTTTT. Translating gives CASSWDSNQPQPF. The rearrangement links TRBV19 to TRBJ1-5, with 7 positions matching TRBD1. The CDR3 has 13 amino acids. Germline loops: CDR1 LNHDA, CDR2 SQIVND (reference sequence).

The chain uses TRBV10-2 and TRBJ1-5, with D hard to call. CDR1 WSHSY and CDR2 SAAADI come from the germline V gene. The CDR3 spans 13 residues. Trimming took off 2 bases at V and 4 bases at J, with 6 bases between the two ends. The CDR3 here is CASSELANQPQHF. The DNA for the CDR3 is TGCGCCAGCAGTGAGCTAGCAAATCAGCCCCAGCATTTT.

About this clonotype itself: A read error may explain this, as a much larger clone is one base away. Since the CDR3 does not end with the conserved phenylalanine or tryptophan, this likely comes from a read error. This chain uses TRBV10-3 with TRBJ2-5; unclear D gene. CDR3 length equals 13 residues. The germline gives CDR1 ENHRY, CDR2 SYGVKD. CDR3 DNA sequence: TGTGCCAGCAGTCGACCAGGACAAGAGACCCAGTACTCC. It translates to CASSRPGQETQYS.

At least ten counts were recorded for this clonotype. The J gene is TRBJ2-3, the V gene TRBV24-1, with D perhaps TRBD2 (5 bases). V lost 4 bases and J 0 bases, leaving 13 bases between the germline ends. This CDR3 has 16 amino acids. CDR1 is KGHDR, CDR2 SFDVKD, per germline. The CDR3 loop is CATSDRSEPSTDTQYF. CDR3 DNA sequence: TGTGCCACCAGTGACCGTAGCGAACCTAGCACAGATACGCAGTATTTT.

This clonotype was counted many times. A read error may account for a junction end that differs from germline. This chain uses TRBV20-1 with TRBJ1-5; D might be TRBD1 (5 bases). The CDR3 consists of 13 residues. CDR1 and CDR2 (germline): DFQATT, SNEGSKA (reference sequence). The CDR3 nucleotides are TGCAGTGCCAGAGGGGAATTCAATCAGCCCCAGCATTTT. This gives the protein CSARGEFNQPQHF.

V gene TRBV12-5 combines with J gene TRBJ1-5; 9 positions match TRBD1. The CDR3 totals 15 residues. Germline CDR1 LGHNT, CDR2 FRNRAP. The junction had 2 bases not matched to a gene; V was cut back by 1 base and J by 4 bases. CDR3 region: CASGLADRGNQPQHF. As DNA, the CDR3 is TGTGCTAGTGGTTTGGCAGACAGGGGGAATCAGCCCCAGCATTTT.

Worth noting for this clonotype: This may be a read error: a much more frequent sequence differs by one nucleotide. V is TRBV5-1 and J is TRBJ1-1; TRBD1 matches 9 bases. The CDR3 has 13 residues. Germline values: CDR1 SGHRS, CDR2 YFSETQ. CDR3 loop: CASSQQGATDAFF. In nucleotides, the CDR3 is TGCGCCAGCAGCCAACAGGGGGCCACTGATGCTTTCTTT.

As for this clonotype: Germline and junction disagree at one end, which may indicate a read error. V usage is TRBV7-9 and J usage is TRBJ2-7; no firm D call. The germline V gene encodes CDR1 SEHNR and CDR2 FQNEAQ (reference sequence). This CDR3 is built from 13 residues. In DNA, the CDR3 is TGCGCCAGCAGCCAAAGCTTTCGATACGAGCAGTACTTC. Translated, it gives CASSQSFRYEQYF.

This clonotype was counted a single time. V usage is TRBV10-3 and J usage is TRBJ2-1, with D unresolved. CDR3 length equals 13 residues. V was cut by 0 bases and J by 9 bases, with 9 bases left in between. Germline loops: CDR1 ENHRY, CDR2 SYGVKD. CDR3 loop: CAISESIPSEQFF. The CDR3 DNA is TGTGCCATCAGTGAGTCGATACCGAGTGAGCAGTTCTTC.

This chain connects TRBV7-3 to TRBJ2-3; 11 nucleotides align to TRBD2. CDR3 length equals 15 residues. Germline V lookup: CDR1 SGHTA, CDR2 FQGTGA. The trim removed 5 bases at V and 3 bases at J, leaving 4 bases unmatched. The CDR3 spells CASSPRTSGTDTQYF. The DNA of the CDR3 is TGTGCCAGCAGCCCCCGGACTAGCGGGACAGATACGCAGTATTTT.

This clonotype was counted many times. The genes are TRBV6-6 and TRBJ1-1; D unclear. The germline V and J ends were trimmed by 0 bases and 11 bases, with 13 bases remaining between them. CDR1 and CDR2 (germline): MNHNY, SVGAGI (reference sequence). The CDR3 totals 13 residues. CDR3 protein: CASSYSGRVRAFF. The CDR3 DNA reads TGTGCCAGCAGTTACTCAGGCCGTGTCAGGGCTTTCTTT.

The chain employs TRBV24-1 and TRBJ2-5; 7 bases agree with TRBD2. With 3 bases clipped from V and 5 bases from J, the junction kept 8 bases outside the gene matches. The CDR3 is 15 residues long. The germline V gene has CDR1 KGHDR and CDR2 SFDVKD. The CDR3, as DNA: TGTGCCACCAGTGATGGAAGACTAGCCGGGGAGACCCAGTACTTC. Amino acids: CATSDGRLAGETQYF.

This clonotype was counted at least ten times. The V call is TRBV29-1, the J call TRBJ2-3; weak D call: TRBD1 (5 bases). This CDR3 is 14 amino acids long. CDR1 and CDR2 (germline): SQVTM, ANQGSEA. V was clipped by 3 bases and J by 6 bases, with 16 bases between them. CDR3 DNA: TGCAGCGTTGAGACCACACAGGATAGGGATACGCAGTATTTT. It translates to CSVETTQDRDTQYF.